Included here is one TCR beta chain sequence, with context. The CDR3 totals 15 residues. Germline trimming cut 6 bases from V and 6 bases from J; bases unmatched to any gene: 9. Addition of a universal primer site occurred through template switching, and cDNA carried unique molecular identifiers. TCRdb re-called the 5' RACE reads through MiXCR, storing one row per CDR3 protein. Of 450,000 or so distinct CDR3 sequences listed, less than 20% are singletons. The source of the sample is a study of identical twins. All donors were healthy, and all were Caucasian. The sequenced sample consisted of naive T cells sorted from blood. This clonotype originated in a man aged 50-59 years in good health. The chain links TRBV12-3 or TRBV12-4 to TRBJ1-5; TRBD1 matches 9 bases. The CDR3 here is CASSPGTGSSQPQHF. As DNA, the CDR3 is TGTGCCAGCAGCCCCGGGACAGGGTCTAGTCAGCCCCAGCATTTT.